A single sample gave rise to the 28 T cell receptor beta chains below, sequenced in a study of T cells in Graves' hyperthyroidism and ophthalmopathy. Amplified TCR beta CDR3 regions came from RNA transcripts. The study used the HTBI primer set for a first-round RT-PCR of the TCR CDR3. TCRdb called the multiplex PCR reads again in MiXCR, with one record for every CDR3 protein. The sample records almost 500,000 distinct CDR3 sequences, under 25% being singletons. The specimen was blood. Every receptor here comes from an older woman with Graves' ophthalmopathy.

The J gene is TRBJ2-1, the V gene TRBV19; D tentatively reads TRBD1 or TRBD2 (5 bases each). The CDR3 has 15 amino acids. The germline CDR1 and CDR2 sequences are LNHDA and SQIVND (reference sequence). Trimming stripped 7 bases from V and 3 bases from J, with 16 bases between. CDR3 bases: TGTGCCAGTAAAGAGGGGCGGGTGGGCTACAATGAGCAGTTCTTC. Amino acids: CASKEGRVGYNEQFF.

The V call is TRBV30, the J call TRBJ1-3; D gene uncertain. The CDR3 is made up of 18 amino acids. V was pared by 0 bases and J by 0 bases, with 18 bases between. Germline-derived CDR1 and CDR2 are GTSNPN and SVGIG (reference sequence). CDR3 in amino acids: CAWSVRQAGVLSGNTIYF. The CDR3 nucleotides are TGTGCCTGGAGTGTACGTCAGGCCGGGGTCCTCTCTGGAAACACCATATATTTT.

The chain carries TRBV20-1 and TRBJ1-3; D not certain. This CDR3 region has 11 residues. Germline V gene data show CDR1 as DFQATT and CDR2 as SNEGSKA (reference sequence). The CDR3 sequence: CSGLSGNTIYF. The CDR3 nucleotides read TGCAGCGGCCTCTCTGGAAACACCATATATTTT.

The chain employs TRBV7-2 and TRBJ2-1, with 13 bases aligning to TRBD2. Trimming at V came to 5 bases and at J to 10 bases, leaving 8 bases not matched to a gene. In germline, CDR1 is SGHTA, CDR2 FQGNSA. The CDR3 is 15 residues long. The chain's CDR3 is CASSPLGLAGNEQFF. The DNA of the CDR3 is TGTGCCAGCAGCCCTTTGGGACTAGCGGGAAACGAGCAGTTCTTC.

The chain is built from TRBV20-1 and TRBJ2-7; 7 nucleotides agree with TRBD2. The CDR3 extends over 14 amino acids. The J segment lost 0 bases and the V segment lost 5 bases, leaving 7 bases of the junction unmatched. Germline CDR1 and CDR2: DFQATT and SNEGSKA (reference sequence). CDR3: CSASTSASSYEQYF. The DNA of the CDR3 is TGCAGTGCTTCTACTAGCGCTAGCTCCTACGAGCAGTACTTC.

V usage is TRBV5-6 and J usage is TRBJ2-5, with D possibly matching TRBD2 (6 bases). Trimming shortened V by 4 bases and J by 5 bases, and 15 bases separated the two germline ends. This CDR3 is built from 14 residues. Per germline, CDR1 SGHDT and CDR2 YYEEEE. The CDR3 region has the DNA TGTGCCAGCAGCCCGACTAGGGAACGGGAGACCCAGTACTTC. Its translation is CASSPTRERETQYF.

Many counts were recorded for this clonotype. The CDR3 nucleotides are TGTGCCAGCAGGGGACAGGGTGGTCAAGAGACCCAGTACTTC. Its translation is CASRGQGGQETQYF. The gene calls are TRBV27 and TRBJ2-5, with 9 bases fitting TRBD1. CDR3 length equals 14 residues. The J segment lost 2 bases and the V segment lost 6 bases, leaving 4 bases of the junction unmatched. Germline loops: CDR1 MNHEY, CDR2 SMNVEV (reference sequence).

The J gene is TRBJ1-1, the V gene TRBV10-2, with a weak D call TRBD1 (5 bases). V was pared by 4 bases and J by 1 base, with 19 bases between. The CDR3 has 17 residues. Germline CDR1 reads WSHSY; CDR2 reads SAAADI. The CDR3 nucleotides read TGCGCCAGCAGTGGCCCATCCGGGACTGGAGGGAACACTGAAGCTTTCTTT. Residues: CASSGPSGTGGNTEAFF.

The V and J genes are TRBV12-3 or TRBV12-4 and TRBJ1-2; D remains unclear. The V and J ends lost 5 bases and 7 bases respectively, with 8 bases between them. The CDR3 consists of 11 residues. CDR3 in amino acids: CASSKGFGYTF. For the CDR3, the DNA is TGTGCCAGCAGTAAAGGGTTTGGCTACACCTTC.

This clonotype was counted at least ten times. The chain carries TRBV28 and TRBJ1-1, with D unresolved. Germline CDR1 and CDR2: MDHEN and SYDVKM. The CDR3 is 12 amino acids. Trimming pared 10 bases from V and 4 bases from J, leaving 13 bases between. The CDR3 protein is CATLSGLTEAFF. CDR3 nucleotide sequence: TGTGCCACCCTAAGCGGTCTCACTGAAGCTTTCTTT.

This clonotype has only a few counts. The chain combines TRBV7-8 with TRBJ2-3; 11 bases fit TRBD2. The CDR3 consists of 17 residues. Trimming removed 1 base from V and 1 base from J; junction bases left unmatched: 4. Germline V CDR1 and CDR2: SGHVS, FQNEAQ. CDR3 bases: TGTGCCAGCAGCTTAGGGGGACTAGCGGTACGCACAGATACGCAGTATTTT. It translates to CASSLGGLAVRTDTQYF.

About this clonotype itself: A clone one base away is much larger, so this may be a read error. The CDR3: CSARAGRVNTETFF. CDR3 bases: TGCAGTGCCAGGGCAGGGCGGGTGAACACTGAAACTTTCTTT. This chain joins TRBV20-1 and TRBJ1-1, with a weak D call TRBD1 (5 bases). Germline V lookup: CDR1 DFQATT, CDR2 SNEGSKA (reference sequence). CDR3 length: 14 residues.

The chain couples TRBV7-3 to TRBJ2-1, with D possibly matching TRBD1 (6 bases). The V and J ends lost 3 bases and 10 bases respectively, with 19 bases between them. CDR3 size: 15 residues. Germline CDR1 and CDR2: SGHTA and FQGTGA. The DNA for the CDR3 is TGTGCCAGCAGCTTCAACAGGGCCAAAAGAGGCGAGCAGTTCTTC. Translation gives CASSFNRAKRGEQFF.

As for this clonotype: The CDR3 does not close with the conserved phenylalanine or tryptophan, likely indicating a read error. The rearrangement joins TRBV12-3 or TRBV12-4 to TRBJ1-2; D remains ambiguous. The CDR3 has 13 amino acids. The V end was cut by 0 bases, the J end by 9 bases, with 11 bases between. The CDR3 is CASSLASQISYTL. The CDR3 DNA reads as TGTGCCAGCAGTTTAGCTAGTCAGATCAGCTACACCCTC.

V usage is TRBV10-2 and J usage is TRBJ1-5, with D possibly TRBD1 on 6 matching bases. Germline values: CDR1 WSHSY, CDR2 SAAADI. The V and J ends lost 6 bases and 7 bases respectively, with 19 bases between them. CDR3 length equals 15 residues. The CDR3 spells CASSRGQSKGQPQHF. Written as DNA, the CDR3 is TGCGCCAGCAGCCGAGGACAGTCCAAGGGGCAGCCCCAGCATTTT.

This clonotype appeared many times. The chain combines TRBV7-2 with TRBJ2-7, with 7 bases that match TRBD1. The CDR3 has 14 residues. The V gene end was trimmed by 3 bases and the J gene end by 3 bases; junction bases not matched to a gene: 5. Germline V gene lookup returns CDR1 SGHTA and CDR2 FQGNSA. This CDR3 reads CASSFRDRLYEQYF. CDR3 nucleotide sequence: TGTGCCAGCAGCTTCCGGGACAGACTCTACGAGCAGTACTTC.

This clonotype was counted between two and nine times. The genes are TRBV15 and TRBJ2-4; the D gene is possibly TRBD2 (6 bases). V dropped 5 bases and J dropped 4 bases, with 15 bases sitting between them. The V gene's germline CDR1 is LNHNV and CDR2 YYDKDF (reference sequence). The CDR3 is 15 amino acids. The CDR3 DNA reads as TGTGCCACCAGCTCATTACGGACTAAAAAAAACATTCAGTACTTC. Its protein is CATSSLRTKKNIQYF. The whole variable domain, remainder taken from reference TRBV15 and TRBJ2-4, is DAMVIQNPRYQVTQFGKPVTLSCSQTLNHNVMYWYQQKSSQAPKLLFHYYDKDFNNEADTPDNFQSRRPNTSFCFLDIRSPGLGDTAMYLCATSSLRTKKNIQYFGAGTRLSVL.

This clonotype was observed once. The chain carries TRBV20-1 and TRBJ1-2; TRBD1 matches 8 bases. The J segment lost 5 bases and the V segment lost 0 bases, leaving 8 bases of the junction unmatched. This CDR3 is built from 15 residues. Germline V gives CDR1 DFQATT, CDR2 SNEGSKA (reference sequence). CDR3 sequence reads: CSARDNPGGEYGYTF. The CDR3 nucleotides are TGCAGTGCTAGAGATAACCCAGGGGGCGAGTATGGCTACACCTTC.

This chain links TRBV3-1 with TRBJ2-3; 7 nucleotides match TRBD2. The germline V gene encodes CDR1 LGHDT and CDR2 YNNKEL (reference sequence). V lost 5 bases, J lost 2 bases, and 7 bases stayed unmatched. The CDR3 is made up of 15 amino acids. CDR3 loop: CASSVRSGNTDTQYF. The CDR3 DNA follows: TGTGCCAGCAGCGTTAGGAGCGGGAACACAGATACGCAGTATTTT.

The rearrangement uses TRBV29-1 and TRBJ2-7; 12 bases map to TRBD1. The CDR3 spans 13 residues. CDR1 and CDR2 (germline): SQVTM, ANQGSEA. Trimming cost V 6 bases and J 5 bases; bases outside gene matches: 5. CDR3 coding DNA: TGCAGCGTGACGGGACAGGGGGCCCACGAGCAGTACTTC. It encodes CSVTGQGAHEQYF.

This clonotype was seen more than once but under ten times. The rearrangement links TRBV15 to TRBJ1-4; tentative D call: TRBD1 (6 bases). Trimming took 3 bases from V and 7 from J, leaving 12 bases between them. The CDR3 has 14 amino acids. The germline gives CDR1 LNHNV, CDR2 YYDKDF (reference sequence). Written as DNA, the CDR3 is TGTGCCACCAGCAGCGCCCGGGACACTGAAAAACTGTTTTTT. It is translated as CATSSARDTEKLFF.

Of note for this clonotype: This may arise from a read error, as a much more abundant clone is one base away. The V call is TRBV13, the J call TRBJ1-5; D may be TRBD1 (6 bases). CDR1 PRHDT and CDR2 FYEKMQ come from the germline V gene (reference sequence). The CDR3 loop spans 15 amino acids. V lost 7 bases and J lost 6, with 19 bases in between. The CDR3 loop reads CASIRGRGNRQPQHF. The CDR3 DNA is TGTGCCAGCATTCGAGGCAGGGGCAATCGTCAGCCCCAGCATTTT.

This chain connects TRBV18 to TRBJ1-1; a possible D gene is TRBD1 (5 bases). This CDR3 has 15 residues. Germline CDR1 reads KGHSH; CDR2 reads LQKENI. V was trimmed by 6 bases and J by 0 bases, leaving 14 bases between them. Here the CDR3 DNA reads TGTGCCAGCTCCCCCACCGGGGCGTTGAACACTGAAGCTTTCTTT. Its translation: CASSPTGALNTEAFF.

The chain uses TRBV30 and TRBJ1-2; no firm D call. This CDR3 contains 15 residues. Trimming removed 2 bases at V and 5 bases at J, with 18 bases between. Germline CDR1 reads GTSNPN; CDR2 reads SVGIG (reference sequence). The CDR3 reads CAWSPTRQVDYGYTF. The CDR3 DNA reads as TGTGCCTGGAGTCCGACGCGGCAGGTCGATTATGGCTACACCTTC. Full variable domain (remainder filled in from reference TRBV30 and TRBJ1-2): SQTIHQWPATLVQPVGSPLSLECTVEGTSNPNLYWYRQAAGRGLQLLFYSVGIGQISSEVPQNLSASRPQDRQFILSSKKLLLSDSGFYLCAWSPTRQVDYGYTFGSGTRLTVV.

This clonotype was recorded many times. The V and J genes are TRBV20-1 and TRBJ1-1; 8 nucleotides match TRBD1. Looked up from germline, CDR1 is DFQATT and CDR2 is SNEGSKA (reference sequence). The V gene end was trimmed by 6 bases and the J gene end by 5 bases; junction bases not matched to a gene: 14. The CDR3 has 15 residues. CDR3 nucleotides: TGCAGTGCGACAGACAGGGGCAAAGGAAGGACTGAAGCTTTCTTT. Translating gives CSATDRGKGRTEAFF.

This clonotype was seen at least ten times. This chain links TRBV6-6 with TRBJ2-5, with 9 bases matching TRBD2. Per germline, CDR1 MNHNY and CDR2 SVGAGI (reference sequence). V lost 2 bases to trimming and J lost 3 bases; unmatched junction nucleotides: 4. This CDR3 spans 15 amino acids. The DNA for the CDR3 is TGTGCCAGCAGTTACGATAGACTAGCGGAAGAGACCCAGTACTTC. Translated: CASSYDRLAEETQYF.

The chain joins TRBV5-4 to TRBJ2-7, with 7 bases matching TRBD2. V dropped 0 bases and J dropped 5; count of bases not matched to a gene: 5. The CDR3 covers 14 residues. CDR1 SGHNT and CDR2 YYREEE come from the germline V gene (reference sequence). The chain's CDR3 is CASSLVSRGDEQYF. The CDR3, as DNA: TGTGCCAGCAGCTTGGTATCTCGGGGGGACGAGCAGTACTTC.

This clonotype occurred a few times. The rearrangement links TRBV12-5 to TRBJ1-5; D is unresolved. CDR3 size: 11 residues. The V gene's germline CDR1 is LGHNT and CDR2 FRNRAP. Trimming took off 1 base at V and 5 bases at J, with 0 bases between the two ends. The CDR3, as DNA: TGTGCTAGTGGTTTGGATCAGCCCCAGCATTTT. Translation: CASGLDQPQHF. Complete variable domain (other parts from reference TRBV12-5 and TRBJ1-5): DARVTQTPRHKVTEMGQEVTMRCQPILGHNTVFWYRQTMMQGLELLAYFRNRAPLDDSGMPKDRFSAEMPDATLATLKIQPSEPRDSAVYFCASGLDQPQHFGDGTRLSIL.